The 29 T cell receptor beta chains below all came from one sample that was sequenced in a study of blood T cell repertoires in COVID-19. The method was immunoSEQ multiplex PCR; TCRdb's version includes in-frame clones alone and lacks a portion of them. The sample holds about 62,000 clones, roughly nine tenths seen once. Sequencing was done on a sample of peripheral blood. These receptors came from a woman aged 60 to 75 with COVID-19, enrolled during active disease.

The gene calls are TRBV19 and TRBJ2-7; tentative D call: TRBD2 (6 bases). The CDR3 totals 11 residues. CDR1 LNHDA and CDR2 SQIVND come from the germline V gene (reference sequence). The V end was cut by 6 bases, the J end by 3 bases, with 6 bases between. The CDR3 protein is CASRAGYEQYF. Here the CDR3 DNA reads TGTGCCAGTAGAGCGGGCTACGAGCAGTACTTC.

The chain joins TRBV6-5 to TRBJ2-7, with 7 bases matching TRBD1. Losses at the gene ends were 7 bases for V and 5 bases for J; bases not matched to a gene: 5. Germline assignment: CDR1 MNHEY and CDR2 SVGAGI. This CDR3 is built from 12 residues. CDR3 protein: CASTTGAHEQYF. For the CDR3, the DNA is TGTGCCAGCACAACAGGGGCCCACGAGCAGTACTTC.

This clone was seen only once. This chain links TRBV10-2 with TRBJ1-5; D is unclear. Germline CDR1 WSHSY, CDR2 SAAADI. This CDR3 region has 15 residues. V dropped 0 bases and J dropped 6 bases, with 12 bases sitting between them. CDR3: CASSESGRRGQPQHF. CDR3 nucleotide sequence: TGCGCCAGCAGTGAGTCGGGCAGGCGGGGTCAGCCCCAGCATTTT.

A few counts support this clone. This chain links TRBV4-2 with TRBJ1-2, with D possibly being TRBD1 (6 bases). The CDR3 has 15 residues. Germline CDR1 is LGHNA and CDR2 is YNFKEQ. V lost 4 bases and J 2 bases, leaving 14 bases between the germline ends. The CDR3 DNA follows: TGTGCCAGCAGCCTAAATGCAGGGGACAACTATGGCTACACCTTC. It yields the protein CASSLNAGDNYGYTF.

A few counts support this clone. The genes are TRBV6-6 and TRBJ1-1, with D tentatively TRBD1 (5 bases). Germline V CDR1 and CDR2: MNHNY, SVGAGI (reference sequence). Trimming took off 7 bases at V and 4 bases at J, with 22 bases between the two ends. The CDR3 loop spans 16 amino acids. Here the CDR3 DNA reads TGTGCCAGCACCGACAACTCAAGGTTAAGGGGCACTGAAGCTTTCTTT. Protein sequence: CASTDNSRLRGTEAFF.

The V gene is TRBV27, the J gene TRBJ2-7; TRBD2 is a possible D gene (5 bases). Trimming removed 6 bases at V and 0 bases at J, with 15 bases between. The CDR3 is 15 amino acids. Germline assignment: CDR1 MNHEY and CDR2 SMNVEV (reference sequence). The CDR3 region has the DNA TGTGCCAGCAGCACCTACAGCGGTAACTCCTACGAGCAGTACTTC. Translated, it gives CASSTYSGNSYEQYF.

V and J are TRBV21-1 and TRBJ2-7; the D call TRBD1 from the table was never checked on the DNA. TRBV21-1 is a known pseudogene. This CDR3 is built from 14 residues. The CDR3: CASSSGQGSHEQYF. The CDR3 bases are TGTGCCAGCAGTTCGGGACAGGGGTCCCACGAGCAGTACTTC.

V gene TRBV7-9 combines with J gene TRBJ2-7, with D perhaps TRBD1 (5 bases). The CDR3 loop spans 14 amino acids. Germline values: CDR1 SEHNR, CDR2 FQNEAQ (reference sequence). Between the trimmed V and J ends, which lost 5 bases and 4 bases, there was a span of 15 bases. CDR3 loop: CASSPGQGFYEQYF. In nucleotides, the CDR3 is TGTGCCAGCAGCCCCGGGCAGGGTTTTTACGAGCAGTACTTC.

This rearrangement joins TRBV11-3 to TRBJ2-7, with 8 bases lining up with TRBD2. After removal of 3 bases from V and 0 bases from J, the junction contained 13 bases not matched to a gene. The germline V gene has CDR1 SGHNT and CDR2 YENEEA. The CDR3 length is 18 residues. The CDR3 DNA reads TGTGCCAGCAGCTTTTGGGAGGTAGCGGGACAAAGCTCCTACGAGCAGTACTTC. As protein: CASSFWEVAGQSSYEQYF.

The rearrangement uses TRBV19 and TRBJ2-3; TRBD2 might be the D (6 bases). The V gene's germline CDR1 is LNHDA and CDR2 SQIVND (reference sequence). V dropped 4 bases and J dropped 9 bases, with 14 bases sitting between them. The CDR3 consists of 13 residues. This CDR3 is CASSRSARETQYF. Written as DNA, the CDR3 is TGTGCCAGTAGTAGGTCCGCGCGGGAAACGCAGTATTTT.

The chain combines TRBV30 with TRBJ2-7; D remains ambiguous. CDR1 and CDR2 from the germline V gene are GTSNPN and SVGIG (reference sequence). The CDR3 totals 11 residues. Trimming took off 2 bases at V and 6 bases at J, with 8 bases between the two ends. CDR3 amino acids: CAWSLTVEQYF. The CDR3 region has the DNA TGTGCCTGGAGTCTCACGGTCGAGCAGTACTTC.

The rearrangement links TRBV9 to TRBJ2-1; D unresolved. CDR3 length: 15 amino acids. V was clipped by 0 bases and J by 0 bases, with 7 bases between them. Germline V gene data show CDR1 as SGDLS and CDR2 as YYNGEE. CDR3 in amino acids: CASSVDPGSYNEQFF. CDR3 sequence (DNA): TGTGCCAGCAGCGTAGACCCGGGCTCCTACAATGAGCAGTTCTTC.

This chain joins TRBV28 and TRBJ1-5; TRBD1 matches 7 bases. J lost 1 base, V lost 3 bases, and 9 bases had no gene match. Looked up from germline, CDR1 is MDHEN and CDR2 is SYDVKM. The CDR3 extends over 17 amino acids. The CDR3 DNA sequence: TGTGCCAGCAGTTTTAATTTCAGGGGGATAAGCAATCAGCCCCAGCATTTT. It specifies CASSFNFRGISNQPQHF.

The V call is TRBV4-2, the J call TRBJ1-5; weak D call: TRBD1 (5 bases). The CDR3 has 13 residues. Germline V gives CDR1 LGHNA, CDR2 YNFKEQ. Trimming shortened V by 10 bases and J by 2 bases, and 12 bases separated the two germline ends. The CDR3, as DNA: TGTGCCACGGGGGGGAATGGCAATCAGCCCCAGCATTTT. Its protein is CATGGNGNQPQHF.

This clone was observed a single time. V usage is TRBV5-6 and J usage is TRBJ2-2; D not resolved. V was clipped by 3 bases and J by 6 bases, with 9 bases between them. CDR3 length: 13 amino acids. Germline assignment: CDR1 SGHDT and CDR2 YYEEEE. CDR3 sequence reads: CASSSLPAGELFF. DNA of the CDR3: TGTGCCAGCAGCTCACTTCCGGCCGGGGAGCTGTTTTTT.

This chain joins TRBV15 and TRBJ2-1, with unresolved D. The CDR3 is made up of 15 amino acids. Trimming removed 0 bases from V and 2 bases from J, with 8 bases in between. In germline, CDR1 is LNHNV, CDR2 YYDKDF (reference sequence). The CDR3: CATSRDGLTYNEQFF. In DNA, the CDR3 is TGTGCCACCAGCAGAGATGGTCTAACCTACAATGAGCAGTTCTTC. The entire variable domain, with the rest obtained from reference TRBV15 and TRBJ2-1, is as follows: DAMVIQNPRYQVTQFGKPVTLSCSQTLNHNVMYWYQQKSSQAPKLLFHYYDKDFNNEADTPDNFQSRRPNTSFCFLDIRSPGLGDTAMYLCATSRDGLTYNEQFFGPGTRLTVL.

Here the CDR3 DNA reads TGTGCCAGCAGTTCGGGGACTCCCGAAGCTTTCTTT. Amino acid sequence: CASSSGTPEAFF. The genes are TRBV11-2 and TRBJ1-1; D is possibly TRBD1 (5 bases). V lost 6 bases to trimming and J lost 8 bases, with 13 bases between them. Germline V CDR1 and CDR2: SGHAT, FQNNGV. The CDR3 extends over 12 amino acids.

The chain couples TRBV19 to TRBJ1-4; 10 bases are a match to TRBD1. The J segment lost 11 bases and the V segment lost 7 bases, leaving 10 bases of the junction unmatched. CDR3 length: 14 amino acids. Germline V gene sequence: CDR1 LNHDA, CDR2 SQIVND (reference sequence). For the CDR3, the DNA is TGTGCCAGTACCCATGGGACAGGGGAGGGGAAACTGTTTTTT. Protein sequence: CASTHGTGEGKLFF.

The chain employs TRBV7-2 and TRBJ2-7; the D gene is possibly TRBD2 (5 bases). With 3 bases removed from V and 6 bases from J, the gap between germline ends came to 15 bases. This CDR3 comprises 14 residues. Germline loops: CDR1 SGHTA, CDR2 FQGNSA. CDR3 in DNA: TGTGCCAGCAGCTTCCTGGGATCGGGAATCGAGCAGTACTTC. This codes for CASSFLGSGIEQYF. The full variable domain, its missing parts supplied by reference TRBV7-2 and TRBJ2-7, is GAGVSQSPSNKVTEKGKDVELRCDPISGHTALYWYRQSLGQGLEFLIYFQGNSAPDKSGLPSDRFSAERTGGSVSTLTIQRTQQEDSAVYLCASSFLGSGIEQYFGPGTRLTVT.

The CDR3 coding sequence is TGCGCCAGCAGCTTTAATCTGGGCCCGAATCAGCCCCAGCATTTT. This translates into CASSFNLGPNQPQHF. The chain joins TRBV5-1 to TRBJ1-5; D unresolved. Trimming shortened V by 2 bases and J by 4 bases, and 13 bases separated the two germline ends. The CDR3 is 15 residues long. Per germline, CDR1 SGHRS and CDR2 YFSETQ.

J is TRBJ1-5 and V is TRBV27; D uncertain. Germline CDR1 MNHEY, CDR2 SMNVEV (reference sequence). The V and J ends lost 1 base and 0 bases respectively, with 10 bases between them. CDR3 length: 16 amino acids. The CDR3 DNA follows: TGTGCCAGCAGTTTATACGCCAAACATAGCAATCAGCCCCAGCATTTT. Its protein product is CASSLYAKHSNQPQHF.

The J gene is TRBJ2-7, the V gene TRBV10-3, with 12 nucleotides matching TRBD1. The CDR3 is 17 residues long. J lost 0 bases, V lost 10 bases, and 13 bases had no gene match. Germline loops: CDR1 ENHRY, CDR2 SYGVKD. The CDR3 loop reads CATKDNRDRGHSYEQYF. The CDR3 DNA follows: TGTGCCACCAAAGATAACCGGGACAGGGGGCACTCCTACGAGCAGTACTTC.

This clone turned up a few times. The CDR3 nucleotides read TGCGCCAGCAGCCAAGATAGGAGCGGGAGATCCTACGAGCAGTACTTC. Translation gives CASSQDRSGRSYEQYF. The genes are TRBV4-3 and TRBJ2-7, with 8 bases that match TRBD2. The V segment lost 0 bases and the J segment 1 base; nucleotides outside the gene matches: 5. This CDR3 has 16 residues. Per the germline V gene, CDR1 is LGHNA and CDR2 is YSLEER.

This rearrangement joins TRBV28 to TRBJ1-5; possible D gene TRBD1, 5 bases. Germline V gene data show CDR1 as MDHEN and CDR2 as SYDVKM. Trimming pared 2 bases from V and 1 base from J, leaving 9 bases between. This CDR3 has 15 amino acids. For the CDR3, the DNA is TGTGCCAGCAGTTTACAGGGTGCGAGCAATCAGCCCCAGCATTTT. Its protein is CASSLQGASNQPQHF.

V is TRBV3-1 (or the pseudogene TRBV3-2) and J is TRBJ1-1; D not certain. The V end lost 4 bases, the J end lost 7 bases, and 13 bases lay between the germline ends. Germline V lookup: CDR1 LGHDT, CDR2 YNNKEL (reference sequence). The CDR3 extends over 13 amino acids. Here the CDR3 DNA reads TGTGCCAGCAGCCTCCGACACGTTTATGAAGCTTTCTTT. Its protein is CASSLRHVYEAFF.

This rearrangement joins TRBV7-3 to TRBJ2-6; TRBD2 aligns across 9 bases. CDR1 is SGHTA and CDR2 is FQGTGA in the germline V gene. V shed 5 bases and J 7 bases; nucleotides not matched to a gene: 6. This CDR3 has 15 residues. The CDR3, as DNA: TGTGCCAGCAGCCCGAATAGCGGGAGAGCCAACGTCCTGACTTTC. Encoded protein: CASSPNSGRANVLTF.

DNA of the CDR3: TGTGCCAGTAACCTAGCGGGAGCAGGCTACAATGAGCAGTTCTTC. Translating gives CASNLAGAGYNEQFF. V usage is TRBV19 and J usage is TRBJ2-1; the match to TRBD2 covers 10 bases. With 7 bases clipped from V and 3 bases from J, the junction kept 6 bases outside the gene matches. From germline, CDR1 is LNHDA and CDR2 SQIVND (reference sequence). The CDR3 consists of 15 residues.

The chain joins TRBV11-2 to TRBJ2-7; 11 bases line up with TRBD1. Germline trimming cut 7 bases from V and 1 base from J; bases unmatched to any gene: 12. This CDR3 has 17 amino acids. Germline CDR1 SGHAT, CDR2 FQNNGV. CDR3 DNA: TGTGCCAGCACTCAGGGTTCCGGGACAGGGGGTTCCTACGAGCAGTACTTC. Residues: CASTQGSGTGGSYEQYF. Complete variable domain (other parts from reference TRBV11-2 and TRBJ2-7): EAGVAQSPRYKIIEKRQSVAFWCNPISGHATLYWYQQILGQGPKLLIQFQNNGVVDDSQLPKDRFSAERLKGVDSTLKIQPAKLEDSAVYLCASTQGSGTGGSYEQYFGPGTRLTVT.

The V and J genes are TRBV7-3 and TRBJ2-7; 7 nucleotides line up with TRBD2. This CDR3 comprises 15 residues. Germline V gives CDR1 SGHTA, CDR2 FQGTGA. V dropped 0 bases and J dropped 0; count of bases not matched to a gene: 2. DNA for the CDR3: TGTGCCAGCAGCTTAACGGGAGGGGCCTCCTACGAGCAGTACTTC. It specifies CASSLTGGASYEQYF.